Presented here are 18 T cell receptor beta chains from one specimen sequenced in a study of blood T cell repertoires in COVID-19. Assay used: immunoSEQ multiplex PCR; TCRdb lists only in-frame clones, some missing. The repertoire holds more than 15,000 clones, with 65% to 90% as singletons. The sample consisted of peripheral blood. The receptors stem from a man older than 75 with active COVID-19.

The V and J genes are TRBV12-5 and TRBJ1-2; D not certain. The CDR3 runs to 12 residues. V lost 1 base and J 7 bases, leaving 7 bases between the germline ends. Germline V gives CDR1 LGHNT, CDR2 FRNRAP. This CDR3 reads CASGLERGGYTF. The CDR3 nucleotides read TGTGCTAGTGGTTTGGAGCGGGGTGGCTACACCTTC. Together with reference TRBV12-5 and TRBJ1-2, the CDR3 gives the full variable domain: DARVTQTPRHKVTEMGQEVTMRCQPILGHNTVFWYRQTMMQGLELLAYFRNRAPLDDSGMPKDRFSAEMPDATLATLKIQPSEPRDSAVYFCASGLERGGYTFGSGTRLTVV.

In its sample, this clone was seen once. This sequence joins TRBV29-1 and TRBJ2-1, with 7 bases fitting TRBD1. J lost 8 bases, V lost 6 bases, and 7 bases had no gene match. CDR1 and CDR2 from the germline V gene are SQVTM and ANQGSEA. The CDR3 runs to 12 residues. CDR3: CSVQGLVYEQFF. The CDR3, as DNA: TGCAGCGTACAGGGGTTGGTCTATGAGCAGTTCTTC.

In nucleotides, the CDR3 is TGCGCCAGCAGCCCCGAAGACAGGGATGCCGGGGAGCTGTTTTTT. Translated: CASSPEDRDAGELFF. The chain is built from TRBV4-1 and TRBJ2-2; 7 bases map to TRBD1. CDR1 MGHRA and CDR2 YSYEKL come from the germline V gene. The CDR3 length is 15 residues. J was trimmed by 6 bases and V by 4 bases; bases with no gene match: 8.

The rearrangement links TRBV4-1 to TRBJ1-2; D remains ambiguous. Between the trimmed V and J ends, which lost 0 bases and 8 bases, there was a span of 10 bases. Germline CDR1 is MGHRA and CDR2 is YSYEKL. This CDR3 region has 13 residues. The DNA of the CDR3 is TGCGCCAGCAGCCAAGAGCGGGGTTTGGGCTACACCTTC. This translates into CASSQERGLGYTF.

The genes are TRBV28 and TRBJ2-7; D is perhaps TRBD2 (6 bases). The CDR3 runs 14 residues. The germline CDR1 and CDR2 sequences are MDHEN and SYDVKM. Trimming removed 10 bases from V and 4 bases from J, with 20 bases in between. In nucleotides, the CDR3 is TGTGCCATCACCAGTGGGGTGGGGGGTTACGAGCAGTACTTC. Amino acids: CAITSGVGGYEQYF.

This chain links TRBV6-4 with TRBJ2-3, with D unresolved. This CDR3 region has 14 residues. The germline V gene encodes CDR1 MRHNA and CDR2 SNTAGT. Between the trimmed V and J ends, which lost 2 bases and 3 bases, there was a span of 9 bases. CDR3 coding DNA: TGTGCCAGCAGTGACAGAGGTAGGACAGATACGCAGTATTTT. This translates into CASSDRGRTDTQYF.

V and J are TRBV27 and TRBJ2-7; D is perhaps TRBD2 (7 bases). V was clipped by 3 bases and J by 3 bases, with 18 bases between them. Germline loops: CDR1 MNHEY, CDR2 SMNVEV (reference sequence). CDR3 length: 16 amino acids. This chain's CDR3 is CASSLIGGGIIYEQYF. The CDR3 DNA is TGTGCCAGCAGTTTGATAGGCGGGGGCATAATCTACGAGCAGTACTTC.

The table lists this clone with a few counts. V usage is TRBV10-2 and J usage is TRBJ2-1; D not resolved. The CDR3 spans 12 residues. Germline CDR1 reads WSHSY; CDR2 reads SAAADI. The V end lost 1 base, the J end lost 9 bases, and 7 bases lay between the germline ends. The CDR3 bases are TGCGCCAGCAGTGAGTGGCGAGGTGAGCAGTTCTTC. Its translation is CASSEWRGEQFF.

The chain employs TRBV28 and TRBJ2-2, with 7 bases lining up with TRBD2. The CDR3 runs to 15 residues. Unmatched junction bases numbered 6, after V lost 4 bases and J lost 4 bases. Looked up from germline, CDR1 is MDHEN and CDR2 is SYDVKM. The CDR3, as DNA: TGTGCCAGCAGTTCCCGATGGGGGGGCACCGGGGAGCTGTTTTTT. Translating gives CASSSRWGGTGELFF.

This rearrangement joins TRBV4-3 to TRBJ1-1; TRBD1 agrees at 8 bases. The CDR3 is made up of 15 amino acids. Germline V gene sequence: CDR1 LGHNA, CDR2 YSLEER. The ends lost 1 base at V and 0 bases at J; junction bases unmatched: 1. CDR3 in amino acids: CASSQGTGLNTEAFF. CDR3 coding DNA: TGCGCCAGCAGCCAAGGGACAGGGTTGAACACTGAAGCTTTCTTT.

J is TRBJ2-7 and V is TRBV5-1; maybe TRBD2 (6 bases). CDR1 and CDR2 from the germline V gene are SGHRS and YFSETQ. Trimming shortened V by 0 bases and J by 3 bases, and 10 bases separated the two germline ends. The CDR3 has 14 residues. CDR3 sequence reads: CASSLAGENYEQYF. CDR3 DNA sequence: TGCGCCAGCAGCTTGGCGGGGGAAAACTACGAGCAGTACTTC.

This chain connects TRBV5-6 to TRBJ2-2, with TRBD1 identical over 7 bases. Germline trimming cut 4 bases from V and 4 bases from J; bases unmatched to any gene: 4. Germline CDR1 is SGHDT and CDR2 is YYEEEE. This CDR3 spans 14 amino acids. CDR3 sequence reads: CASSPGQITGELFF. CDR3 nucleotides: TGTGCCAGCAGCCCGGGACAGATCACCGGGGAGCTGTTTTTT. Supplemented by reference TRBV5-6 and TRBJ2-2, the full variable domain reads DAGVTQSPTHLIKTRGQQVTLRCSPKSGHDTVSWYQQALGQGPQFIFQYYEEEERQRGNFPDRFSGHQFPNYSSELNVNALLLGDSALYLCASSPGQITGELFFGEGSRLTVL.

This clone was detected a few times. The J gene is TRBJ2-3, the V gene TRBV5-1; maybe TRBD2 (6 bases). Germline CDR1 reads SGHRS; CDR2 reads YFSETQ. V was shortened by 4 bases and J by 0 bases, with 15 bases between the two germline ends. This CDR3 is 16 amino acids long. CDR3 in amino acids: CASSGLAAGSTDTQYF. Written as DNA, the CDR3 is TGCGCCAGCAGCGGTCTGGCGGCGGGGAGCACAGATACGCAGTATTTT.

This rearrangement joins TRBV2 to TRBJ2-2, with TRBD2 identical over 11 bases. Trimming at V came to 6 bases and at J to 4 bases, leaving 4 bases not matched to a gene. Germline CDR1 is SNHLY and CDR2 is FYNNEI. This CDR3 is 15 amino acids long. This CDR3 reads CASRQGTSGTGELFF. The CDR3, as DNA: TGTGCCAGCAGACAAGGGACTAGCGGCACCGGGGAGCTGTTTTTT.

This chain links TRBV14 with TRBJ2-5; 9 nucleotides agree with TRBD2. Looked up from germline, CDR1 is SGHDN and CDR2 is FVKESK. The CDR3 totals 23 residues. Trimming removed 0 bases from V and 1 base from J; junction bases left unmatched: 24. CDR3 sequence (DNA): TGTGCCAGCAGCCAAGATCGGTACGGGGGGCGCCAACTAGCGGGCCGTTCCCAAGAGACCCAGTACTTC. It specifies CASSQDRYGGRQLAGRSQETQYF.

The chain uses TRBV19 and TRBJ2-2; 12 positions match TRBD2. V lost 5 bases and J lost 5; bases outside the gene matches: 6. Per the germline V gene, CDR1 is LNHDA and CDR2 is SQIVND (reference sequence). CDR3 length equals 16 residues. The CDR3 region is CASSASTSGRTGELFF. The DNA for the CDR3 is TGTGCCAGTAGTGCCTCGACTAGCGGGAGAACCGGGGAGCTGTTTTTT.

The rearrangement links TRBV7-8 to TRBJ2-3; D may be TRBD1 (6 bases). The CDR3 is made up of 16 amino acids. Germline CDR1 and CDR2: SGHVS and FQNEAQ. Between the trimmed V and J ends, which lost 1 base and 1 base, there was a span of 12 bases. The CDR3 protein is CASSLVGAGRTDTQYF. The DNA for the CDR3 is TGTGCCAGCAGCTTAGTGGGGGCAGGTCGCACAGATACGCAGTATTTT.

The rearrangement uses TRBV27 and TRBJ1-2, with D tentatively TRBD1 (5 bases). The CDR3 is 16 residues long. V was clipped by 2 bases and J by 4 bases, with 17 bases between them. Germline-derived CDR1 and CDR2 are MNHEY and SMNVEV (reference sequence). CDR3 sequence (DNA): TGTGCCAGCAGTTTAAATGTCCTCTCTGGGGCCTATGGCTACACCTTC. Translated: CASSLNVLSGAYGYTF.